Listed below are T cell receptor beta chains from one sample, sequenced in a study of cytomegalovirus exposure and HLA in healthy donors. TCRdb's copy holds only in-frame clones and misses some; the assay was immunoSEQ multiplex PCR. Recorded for this sample: 130,000 or so clones. Material: PBMCs. These receptors all come from a woman in her thirties or forties in good health and CMV-seropositive. Both conserved end residues are part of each CDR3. The D gene is left open where the match is weak.

d_gene: TRBD1
v_gene: TRBV6-1
j_gene: TRBJ1-5
CDR3aa: CASQRGGGQPQHF
CDR3nt: TGTGCCAGTCAGAGAGGGGGCGGTCAGCCCCAGCATTTT

d_gene: TRBD2
v_gene: TRBV27
j_gene: TRBJ2-1
CDR3aa: CASSPELAGRHFF
CDR3nt: TGTGCCAGCAGTCCCGAACTAGCGGGACGCCACTTCTTC

d_gene: -
v_gene: TRBV25-1
j_gene: TRBJ2-7
CDR3aa: CASSDYVGLRTYEQYF
CDR3nt: TGTGCCAGCAGTGATTATGTCGGACTACGAACCTACGAGCAGTACTTC

d_gene: -
v_gene: TRBV28
j_gene: TRBJ2-7
CDR3aa: CASTMGDIGYGQYF
CDR3nt: TGTGCCAGCACCATGGGGGACATCGGATACGGGCAGTACTTC

d_gene: -
v_gene: TRBV12-2
j_gene: TRBJ2-7
CDR3aa: CASRLSIEQYF
CDR3nt: TGTGCAAGTCGCTTATCAATCGAGCAGTACTTC

d_gene: -
v_gene: TRBV7-2
j_gene: TRBJ1-3
CDR3aa: CASSFQGVRNTIYF
CDR3nt: TGTGCCAGCAGCTTTCAGGGTGTTCGAAACACCATATATTTT

d_gene: TRBD1
v_gene: TRBV30
j_gene: TRBJ2-7
CDR3aa: CAWSTGAPHEQYF
CDR3nt: TGTGCCTGGAGTACAGGGGCCCCCCACGAGCAGTACTTC

d_gene: -
v_gene: TRBV7-2
j_gene: TRBJ2-3
CDR3aa: CASSFSTDTQYF
CDR3nt: TGTGCCAGCAGCTTTTCTACAGATACGCAGTATTTT

d_gene: TRBD2
v_gene: TRBV19
j_gene: TRBJ2-3
CDR3aa: CASSRLAEGKDTQYF
CDR3nt: TGTGCCAGTAGTAGACTAGCGGAGGGGAAAGATACGCAGTATTTT

d_gene: -
v_gene: TRBV7-9
j_gene: TRBJ2-5
CDR3aa: CASSFRDIQETQYF
CDR3nt: TGTGCCAGCAGCTTCCGGGACATCCAAGAGACCCAGTACTTC

d_gene: TRBD1
v_gene: TRBV15
j_gene: TRBJ1-2
CDR3aa: CATSSRTGANYGYTF
CDR3nt: TGTGCCACCAGCAGCCGGACAGGAGCTAACTATGGCTACACCTTC

d_gene: -
v_gene: TRBV29-1
j_gene: TRBJ2-6
CDR3aa: CSVLSASGANVLTF
CDR3nt: TGCAGCGTTCTATCCGCCTCCGGGGCCAACGTCCTGACTTTC

d_gene: -
v_gene: TRBV28
j_gene: TRBJ1-4
CDR3aa: CASREEHNEKLFF
CDR3nt: TGTGCCAGCCGCGAGGAACACAATGAAAAACTGTTTTTT

d_gene: TRBD1
v_gene: TRBV28
j_gene: TRBJ2-7
CDR3aa: CASSLGTGKYEQYF
CDR3nt: TGTGCCAGCAGTTTGGGGACAGGCAAGTACGAGCAGTACTTC

d_gene: TRBD1
v_gene: TRBV30
j_gene: TRBJ2-1
CDR3aa: CAWIPDRVVVSYNEQFF
CDR3nt: TGTGCCTGGATTCCGGACAGGGTCGTAGTCTCCTACAATGAGCAGTTCTTC